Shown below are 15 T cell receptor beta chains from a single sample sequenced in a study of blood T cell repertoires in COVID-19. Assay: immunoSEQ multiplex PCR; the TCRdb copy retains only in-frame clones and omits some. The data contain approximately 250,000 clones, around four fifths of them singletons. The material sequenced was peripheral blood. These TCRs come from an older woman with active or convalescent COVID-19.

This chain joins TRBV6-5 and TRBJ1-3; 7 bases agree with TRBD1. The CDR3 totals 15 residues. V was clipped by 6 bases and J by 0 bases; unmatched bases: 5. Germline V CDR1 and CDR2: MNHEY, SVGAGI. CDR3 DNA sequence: TGTGCCAGCAGGACTCGGGACAGCTCTGGAAACACCATATATTTT. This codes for CASRTRDSSGNTIYF.

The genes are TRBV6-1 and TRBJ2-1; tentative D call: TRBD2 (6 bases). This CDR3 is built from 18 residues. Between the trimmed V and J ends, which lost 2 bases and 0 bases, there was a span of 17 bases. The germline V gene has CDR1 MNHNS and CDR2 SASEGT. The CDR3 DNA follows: TGTGCCAGCAGTGAATCGTGGACTAACTCTCCCTCCTACAATGAGCAGTTCTTC. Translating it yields CASSESWTNSPSYNEQFF.

The CDR3 DNA reads TGTGCCACCAGCAGAGATCTCGGGCTAGCGGGATACGAGCAGTACTTC. Residues: CATSRDLGLAGYEQYF. The chain employs TRBV15 and TRBJ2-7; 9 bases map to TRBD2. CDR1 and CDR2 from the germline V gene are LNHNV and YYDKDF (reference sequence). J was trimmed by 4 bases and V by 0 bases; bases with no gene match: 7. CDR3 length equals 16 residues.

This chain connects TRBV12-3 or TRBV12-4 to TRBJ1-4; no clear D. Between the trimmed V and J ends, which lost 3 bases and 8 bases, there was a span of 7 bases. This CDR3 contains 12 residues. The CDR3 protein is CASSLWREKLFF. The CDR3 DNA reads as TGTGCCAGCAGTTTGTGGAGGGAAAAACTGTTTTTT.

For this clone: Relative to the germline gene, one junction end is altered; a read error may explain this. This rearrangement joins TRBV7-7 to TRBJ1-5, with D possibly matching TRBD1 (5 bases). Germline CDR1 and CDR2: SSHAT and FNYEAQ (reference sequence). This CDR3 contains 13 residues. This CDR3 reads CASSLGEGKPQHF. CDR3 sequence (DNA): TGTGCTAGCAGCTTAGGGGAGGGCAAGCCCCAGCATTTT. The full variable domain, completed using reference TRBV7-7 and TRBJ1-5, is GAGVSQSPRYKVTKRGQDVTLRCDPISSHATLYWYQQALGQGPEFLTYFNYEAQPDKSGLPSDRFSAERPEGSISTLTIQRTEQRDSAMYRCASSLGEGKPQHFGDGTRLSIL.

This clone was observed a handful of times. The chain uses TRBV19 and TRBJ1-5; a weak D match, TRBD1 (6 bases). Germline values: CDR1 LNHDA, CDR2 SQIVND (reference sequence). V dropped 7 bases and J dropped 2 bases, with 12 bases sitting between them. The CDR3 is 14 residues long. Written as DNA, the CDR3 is TGTGCCAGTACCATGGGGGCGGGCAATCAGCCCCAGCATTTT. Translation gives CASTMGAGNQPQHF.

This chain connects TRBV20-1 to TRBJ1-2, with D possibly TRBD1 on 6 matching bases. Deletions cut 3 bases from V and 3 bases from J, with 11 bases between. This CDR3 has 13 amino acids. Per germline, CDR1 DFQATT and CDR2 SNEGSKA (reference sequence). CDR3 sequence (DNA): TGCAGTGCTAGTCCCCCAGGGGACTATGGCTACACCTTC. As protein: CSASPPGDYGYTF.

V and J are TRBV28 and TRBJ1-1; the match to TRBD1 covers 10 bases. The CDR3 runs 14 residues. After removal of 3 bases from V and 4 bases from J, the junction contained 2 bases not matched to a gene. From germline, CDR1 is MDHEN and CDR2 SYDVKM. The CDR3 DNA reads TGTGCCAGCAGTTTGACAGGGGGCAGCACTGAAGCTTTCTTT. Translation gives CASSLTGGSTEAFF.

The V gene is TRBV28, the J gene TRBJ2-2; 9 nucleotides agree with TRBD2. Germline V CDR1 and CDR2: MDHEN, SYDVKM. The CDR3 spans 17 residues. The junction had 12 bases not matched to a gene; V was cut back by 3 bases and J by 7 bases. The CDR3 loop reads CASSLNAGGPWIGELFF. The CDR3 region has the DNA TGTGCCAGCAGTTTGAACGCGGGGGGGCCGTGGATCGGGGAGCTGTTTTTT. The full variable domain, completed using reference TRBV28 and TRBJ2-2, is DVKVTQSSRYLVKRTGEKVFLECVQDMDHENMFWYRQDPGLGLRLIYFSYDVKMKEKGDIPEGYSVSREKKERFSLILESASTNQTSMYLCASSLNAGGPWIGELFFGEGSRLTVL.

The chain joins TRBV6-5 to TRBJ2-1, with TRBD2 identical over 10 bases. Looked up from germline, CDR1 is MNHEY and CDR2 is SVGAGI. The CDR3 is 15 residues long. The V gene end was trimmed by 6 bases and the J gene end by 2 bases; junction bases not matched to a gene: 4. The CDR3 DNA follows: TGTGCCAGCAGCCCCGGGACTAGCGCCTACAATGAGCAGTTCTTC. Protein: CASSPGTSAYNEQFF.

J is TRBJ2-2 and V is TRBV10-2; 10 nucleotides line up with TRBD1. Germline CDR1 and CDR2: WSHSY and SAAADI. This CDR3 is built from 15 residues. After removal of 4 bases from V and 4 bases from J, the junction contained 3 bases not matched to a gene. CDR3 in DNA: TGCGCCAGCAGTGGGACAGGGGGTGGCACCGGGGAGCTGTTTTTT. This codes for CASSGTGGGTGELFF.

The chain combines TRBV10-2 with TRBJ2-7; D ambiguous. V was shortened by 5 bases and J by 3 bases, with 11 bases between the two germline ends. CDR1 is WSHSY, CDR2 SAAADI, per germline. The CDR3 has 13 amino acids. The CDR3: CASSFLPRYEQYF. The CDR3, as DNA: TGCGCCAGCAGTTTCCTTCCTCGCTACGAGCAGTACTTC.

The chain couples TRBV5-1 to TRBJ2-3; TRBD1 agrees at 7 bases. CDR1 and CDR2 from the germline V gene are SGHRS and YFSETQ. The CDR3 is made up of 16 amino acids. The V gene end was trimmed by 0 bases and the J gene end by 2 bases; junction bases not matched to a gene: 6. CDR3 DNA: TGCGCCAGCAGCTTGGCCCCGGGACAGATCACAGATACGCAGTATTTT. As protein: CASSLAPGQITDTQYF.

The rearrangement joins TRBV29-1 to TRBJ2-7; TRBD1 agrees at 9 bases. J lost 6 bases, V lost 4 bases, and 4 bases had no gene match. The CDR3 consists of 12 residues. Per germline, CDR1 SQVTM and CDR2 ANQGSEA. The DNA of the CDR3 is TGCAGCGTTGTAGGGACAGGGTCCGAGCAGTACTTC. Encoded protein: CSVVGTGSEQYF.

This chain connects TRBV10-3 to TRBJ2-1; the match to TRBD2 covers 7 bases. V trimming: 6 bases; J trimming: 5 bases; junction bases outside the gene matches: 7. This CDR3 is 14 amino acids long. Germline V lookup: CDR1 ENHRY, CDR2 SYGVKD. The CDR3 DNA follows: TGTGCCATCAGATACCGGGGGGATCACAATGAGCAGTTCTTC. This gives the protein CAIRYRGDHNEQFF.